What follows are 30 T cell receptor beta chains derived from one specimen sequenced in a study of blood T cell repertoires in COVID-19. TCRdb keeps only in-frame clones here, not all; method: immunoSEQ multiplex PCR. In the table there are approximately 230,000 clones, approximately 82% of which are singletons. The sample was PBMCs or T cells enriched from blood (not recorded which). The receptors come from a man aged 35-49 years who had recovered from COVID-19.

The CDR3 region is CASSLPDSPLHF. In nucleotides, the CDR3 is TGTGCCAGCAGCTTACCGGATTCACCCCTCCACTTT. The chain joins TRBV7-9 to TRBJ1-6; D is unresolved. Trimming shortened V by 2 bases and J by 8 bases, and 4 bases separated the two germline ends. CDR3 length: 12 amino acids. Looked up from germline, CDR1 is SEHNR and CDR2 is FQNEAQ (reference sequence). Complete variable domain (other parts from reference TRBV7-9 and TRBJ1-6): DTGVSQNPRHKITKRGQNVTFRCDPISEHNRLYWYRQTLGQGPEFLTYFQNEAQLEKSRLLSDRFSAERPKGSFSTLEIQRTEQGDSAMYLCASSLPDSPLHFGNGTRLTVT.

The chain couples TRBV7-2 to TRBJ2-3; 9 nucleotides align to TRBD2. The CDR3 extends over 16 amino acids. The V gene's germline CDR1 is SGHTA and CDR2 FQGNSA. V was pared by 5 bases and J by 5 bases, with 11 bases of the junction left unmatched. CDR3 region: CASSLSGTSSGDTQYF. The CDR3, as DNA: TGTGCCAGCAGCCTCTCCGGGACTAGCAGTGGAGATACGCAGTATTTT.

This rearrangement joins TRBV30 to TRBJ2-1; TRBD1 might be the D (5 bases). With 4 bases removed from V and 6 bases from J, the gap between germline ends came to 10 bases. CDR3 length equals 12 residues. The germline gives CDR1 GTSNPN, CDR2 SVGIG (reference sequence). The CDR3 protein is CAWTRDSNEQFF. CDR3 sequence (DNA): TGTGCCTGGACGAGAGACAGCAATGAGCAGTTCTTC.

The rearrangement joins TRBV5-5 to TRBJ2-7, with D possibly being TRBD1 (6 bases). V lost 3 bases to trimming and J lost 0 bases, with 10 bases between them. The germline gives CDR1 SGHKS, CDR2 YYEKEE (reference sequence). The CDR3 spans 14 residues. The CDR3 nucleotides are TGTGCCAGCAGCTCCGGGACAACCTCCTACGAGCAGTACTTC. Its protein product is CASSSGTTSYEQYF.

The chain carries TRBV3-1 (or the pseudogene TRBV3-2) and TRBJ1-2; D is perhaps TRBD1 (5 bases). Trimming removed 8 bases from V and 5 bases from J, with 15 bases in between. Germline V lookup: CDR1 LGHDT, CDR2 YNNKEL (reference sequence). The length of the CDR3 is 13 residues. As DNA, the CDR3 is TGTGCCAGCGCTAGGGGTTCTGGGTATGGCTACACCTTC. As protein: CASARGSGYGYTF.

The rearrangement uses TRBV7-6 and TRBJ2-7; 7 nucleotides align to TRBD1. The V gene end was trimmed by 2 bases and the J gene end by 1 base; junction bases not matched to a gene: 5. This CDR3 region has 15 residues. Germline V gene lookup returns CDR1 SGHVS and CDR2 FNYEAQ. CDR3 in amino acids: CASSLRGPISYEQYF. Written as DNA, the CDR3 is TGTGCCAGCAGCTTAAGGGGGCCTATTTCCTACGAGCAGTACTTC.

This chain uses TRBV5-1 with TRBJ1-1; D is uncertain. Germline V gene sequence: CDR1 SGHRS, CDR2 YFSETQ. The CDR3 runs 12 residues. Trimming left V 1 base short and J 7 bases short, with 8 bases between. In DNA form, the CDR3 reads TGCGCCAGCAGCTTGACCGGGGTTGAAGCTTTCTTT. Residues: CASSLTGVEAFF.

V usage is TRBV4-1 and J usage is TRBJ1-5, with 9 bases matching TRBD1. The CDR3 consists of 15 residues. V was pared by 3 bases and J by 4 bases, with 4 bases of the junction left unmatched. Germline V gene data show CDR1 as MGHRA and CDR2 as YSYEKL. The CDR3 protein is CASSQVQGANQPQHF. CDR3 bases: TGCGCCAGCAGCCAGGTACAGGGGGCTAATCAGCCCCAGCATTTT.

The chain employs TRBV18 and TRBJ1-5; no reliable D call. V was pared by 3 bases and J by 8 bases, with 17 bases between. Germline V gene sequence: CDR1 KGHSH, CDR2 LQKENI. This CDR3 is built from 15 residues. CDR3 protein: CASSPDSGSGKPQHF. CDR3 nucleotides: TGTGCCAGCTCACCTGATTCGGGGTCCGGTAAGCCCCAGCATTTT. The variable domain in full, completed from reference TRBV18 and TRBJ1-5, reads NAGVMQNPRHLVRRRGQEARLRCSPMKGHSHVYWYRQLPEEGLKFMVYLQKENIIDESGMPKERFSAEFPKEGPSILRIQQVVRGDSAAYFCASSPDSGSGKPQHFGDGTRLSIL.

This chain links TRBV5-4 with TRBJ2-6; D is unclear. V lost 5 bases to trimming and J lost 0 bases, with 6 bases between them. This CDR3 contains 14 residues. Per the germline V gene, CDR1 is SGHNT and CDR2 is YYREEE (reference sequence). Here the CDR3 DNA reads TGTGCCAGCAGGTACAGCTCTGGGGCCAACGTCCTGACTTTC. Translating it yields CASRYSSGANVLTF.

This sequence joins TRBV7-8 and TRBJ2-7, with 12 bases matching TRBD2. The CDR3 is made up of 16 amino acids. CDR1 is SGHVS and CDR2 is FQNEAQ in the germline V gene. V was pared by 4 bases and J by 5 bases, with 9 bases of the junction left unmatched. The CDR3 region has the DNA TGTGCCAGCAGCTCGACTAGCGGGAGTTCTCGGCACGAGCAGTACTTC. Encoded protein: CASSSTSGSSRHEQYF.

V gene TRBV24-1 combines with J gene TRBJ1-5; 7 bases are a match to TRBD1. With 4 bases clipped from V and 1 base from J, the junction kept 0 bases outside the gene matches. The CDR3 length is 14 residues. Germline CDR1 is KGHDR and CDR2 is SFDVKD. This CDR3 is CATSEGQSNQPQHF. The CDR3, as DNA: TGTGCCACCAGTGAGGGACAGAGCAATCAGCCCCAGCATTTT.

V gene TRBV24-1 combines with J gene TRBJ2-1; 7 bases are a match to TRBD2. The CDR3 covers 19 residues. The V gene end was trimmed by 2 bases and the J gene end by 3 bases; junction bases not matched to a gene: 15. Germline CDR1 reads KGHDR; CDR2 reads SFDVKD. The CDR3 nucleotides read TGTGCCACCAGTGATTCCCCCCTCCTAGCGGACCATTACTACAATGAGCAGTTCTTC. It yields the protein CATSDSPLLADHYYNEQFF.

The chain recombines TRBV6-5 with TRBJ2-7; D possibly corresponds to TRBD1 (5 bases). Germline V gene lookup returns CDR1 MNHEY and CDR2 SVGAGI. There are 14 residues in the CDR3. V lost 5 bases to trimming and J lost 2 bases, with 13 bases between them. The CDR3, as DNA: TGTGCCAGCAGTAACCCGCAGGGTGCCTACGAGCAGTACTTC. It specifies CASSNPQGAYEQYF.

The V gene is TRBV19, the J gene TRBJ2-3; D uncertain. V dropped 6 bases and J dropped 5 bases, with 9 bases sitting between them. Germline-derived CDR1 and CDR2 are LNHDA and SQIVND (reference sequence). This CDR3 has 12 amino acids. CDR3 region: CASRSPGDTQYF. The CDR3 nucleotides are TGTGCCAGTAGATCCCCCGGAGATACGCAGTATTTT.

The V gene is TRBV19, the J gene TRBJ1-6, with D possibly matching TRBD1 (6 bases). The CDR3 has 14 amino acids. V lost 3 bases, J lost 6 bases, and 9 bases lay in between. Germline assignment: CDR1 LNHDA and CDR2 SQIVND (reference sequence). The CDR3, as DNA: TGTGCCAGTAGTATGACAGGCTCTAATTCACCCCTCCACTTT. Translated, it gives CASSMTGSNSPLHF.

This clone has more than one count but fewer than ten. This chain connects TRBV4-3 to TRBJ2-3, with D perhaps matching TRBD2 (6 bases). Trimming took off 1 base at V and 1 base at J, with 12 bases between the two ends. Germline CDR1 and CDR2: LGHNA and YSLEER. The CDR3 sequence is 16 residues long. Here the CDR3 reads CASSQGPGVRTDTQYF. In DNA form, the CDR3 reads TGCGCCAGCAGCCAAGGACCGGGGGTCCGCACAGATACGCAGTATTTT.

CDR3 residues: CATSRVRGGANEQFF. For the CDR3, the DNA is TGTGCCACCAGCAGAGTGCGGGGGGGGGCCAATGAGCAGTTCTTC. The gene calls are TRBV15 and TRBJ2-1, with TRBD2 matching 9 bases. J gave up 6 bases and V 1 base, and 4 bases lay outside the gene matches. The CDR3 totals 15 residues. The germline gives CDR1 LNHNV, CDR2 YYDKDF (reference sequence).

This chain joins TRBV27 and TRBJ2-2, with D perhaps TRBD1 (6 bases). With 4 bases removed from V and 6 bases from J, the gap between germline ends came to 18 bases. Germline CDR1 is MNHEY and CDR2 is SMNVEV (reference sequence). The CDR3 loop spans 16 amino acids. The CDR3 nucleotides are TGTGCCAGCAGTTCTGGTTACAGGGAATCGGCCGGGGAGCTGTTTTTT. Translated: CASSSGYRESAGELFF.

The chain carries TRBV28 and TRBJ2-7; D gene ambiguous. The V end was cut by 4 bases, the J end by 12 bases, with 16 bases between. This CDR3 has 12 amino acids. Germline V gives CDR1 MDHEN, CDR2 SYDVKM. The CDR3 coding sequence is TGTGCCAGCAGTTCTACTCTACAGACCGTGTACTTC. Translating it yields CASSSTLQTVYF.

The chain couples TRBV9 to TRBJ2-3; D remains unclear. Germline V gene sequence: CDR1 SGDLS, CDR2 YYNGEE. The CDR3 consists of 13 residues. V was pared by 0 bases and J by 2 bases, with 4 bases between. The CDR3 spells CASSVGHTDTQYF. The CDR3 DNA reads as TGTGCCAGCAGCGTAGGGCACACAGATACGCAGTATTTT.

This clone was counted only a few times. This rearrangement joins TRBV27 to TRBJ2-7; TRBD2 agrees at 7 bases. Germline CDR1 MNHEY, CDR2 SMNVEV (reference sequence). J was trimmed by 2 bases and V by 2 bases; bases with no gene match: 6. This CDR3 contains 15 residues. DNA for the CDR3: TGTGCCAGCAGTTTAAGGGCAGGGAGGGCCTACGAGCAGTACTTC. Protein sequence: CASSLRAGRAYEQYF.

This clone was seen many times. This sequence joins TRBV4-1 and TRBJ1-3; 11 bases match TRBD1. CDR3 length equals 13 residues. V was pared by 8 bases and J by 6 bases, with 3 bases of the junction left unmatched. Germline CDR1 is MGHRA and CDR2 is YSYEKL. The DNA for the CDR3 is TGCGCCAGCGGGACAGGGGGTATAAACACCATATATTTT. Protein sequence: CASGTGGINTIYF.

The chain couples TRBV27 to TRBJ2-1; tentative D call: TRBD2 (5 bases). The CDR3 has 15 amino acids. Germline V gene sequence: CDR1 MNHEY, CDR2 SMNVEV (reference sequence). Trimming took 2 bases from V and 3 from J, leaving 11 bases between them. This chain's CDR3 is CASSLGVGVYNEQFF. The CDR3 bases are TGTGCCAGCAGTTTAGGGGTCGGGGTCTACAATGAGCAGTTCTTC.

This chain joins TRBV3-1 (or the pseudogene TRBV3-2) and TRBJ2-3; 8 bases line up with TRBD1. The J segment lost 5 bases and the V segment lost 4 bases, leaving 5 bases of the junction unmatched. CDR1 LGHDT and CDR2 YNNKEL come from the germline V gene (reference sequence). The CDR3 has 14 amino acids. The CDR3 loop reads CASSLEGTGDTQYF. CDR3 coding DNA: TGTGCCAGCAGCCTAGAAGGGACAGGAGATACGCAGTATTTT.

The rearrangement links TRBV7-2 to TRBJ1-4; perhaps TRBD1 as D (5 bases). Per germline, CDR1 SGHTA and CDR2 FQGNSA. V lost 5 bases, J lost 12 bases, and 16 bases lay in between. CDR3 length equals 13 residues. Here the CDR3 DNA reads TGTGCCAGCAGCCTAGGGGCGAACAGAGAACTGTTTTTT. Translated, it gives CASSLGANRELFF.

The gene calls are TRBV7-6 and TRBJ2-3; 10 bases agree with TRBD2. The J segment lost 7 bases and the V segment lost 5 bases, leaving 9 bases of the junction unmatched. CDR1 is SGHVS, CDR2 FNYEAQ, per germline. This CDR3 spans 15 amino acids. The CDR3 region is CASSPLLAGVNTQYF. The DNA for the CDR3 is TGTGCCAGCAGCCCACTTCTAGCGGGGGTTAATACGCAGTATTTT.

V and J are TRBV7-9 and TRBJ2-2, with D perhaps matching TRBD2 (5 bases). This CDR3 contains 13 residues. Germline CDR1 and CDR2: SEHNR and FQNEAQ (reference sequence). V was shortened by 6 bases and J by 5 bases, with 10 bases between the two germline ends. The CDR3 loop is CASRPGDTGELFF. The CDR3 coding sequence is TGTGCCAGCAGGCCCGGGGATACCGGGGAGCTGTTTTTT. The full variable domain, with the rest looked up from reference TRBV7-9 and TRBJ2-2, is DTGVSQNPRHKITKRGQNVTFRCDPISEHNRLYWYRQTLGQGPEFLTYFQNEAQLEKSRLLSDRFSAERPKGSFSTLEIQRTEQGDSAMYLCASRPGDTGELFFGEGSRLTVL.

CDR3 region: CASSQVISSGNTIYF. Here the CDR3 DNA reads TGTGCCAGCAGCCAAGTTATCTCCTCTGGAAACACCATATATTTT. V and J are TRBV4-2 and TRBJ1-3; no reliable D call. V was pared by 1 base and J by 0 bases, with 7 bases between. The CDR3 length is 15 residues. Germline V gene data show CDR1 as LGHNA and CDR2 as YNFKEQ.

This sequence joins TRBV24-1 and TRBJ1-1, with 7 bases aligning to TRBD1. This CDR3 spans 14 amino acids. Trimming removed 3 bases from V and 2 bases from J; junction bases left unmatched: 2. From germline, CDR1 is KGHDR and CDR2 SFDVKD. The CDR3 spells CATSDRGPNTEAFF. As DNA, the CDR3 is TGTGCCACCAGTGATAGGGGGCCTAACACTGAAGCTTTCTTT.